A single sample gave rise to the 19 T cell receptor beta chains below, sequenced in a study of control samples from healthy donors and cancer patients. TCRdb keeps only in-frame clones here, not all; method: immunoSEQ multiplex PCR. This table holds approximately 70,000 clones, about 88% found once. What was sequenced was blood. The receptor source for this set is a woman aged 45-65 years in good health.

With respect to this clone: A read error may account for a junction end that differs from germline. DNA for the CDR3: TGTGCCAGCAGGGAAGACAGGGGAAATCAGCCCCAGCATTTT. This codes for CASREDRGNQPQHF. The V and J genes are TRBV2 and TRBJ1-5; 8 positions agree with TRBD1. CDR1 is SNHLY and CDR2 is FYNNEI in the germline V gene. The CDR3 sequence is 14 residues long. The entire variable domain, with the rest obtained from reference TRBV2 and TRBJ1-5, is as follows: EPEVTQTPSHQVTQMGQEVILRCVPISNHLYFYWYRQILGQKVEFLVSFYNNEISEKSEIFDDQFSVERPDGSNFTLKIRSTKLEDSAMYFCASREDRGNQPQHFGDGTRLSIL.

This chain uses TRBV28 with TRBJ1-2; no reliable D call. CDR1 MDHEN and CDR2 SYDVKM come from the germline V gene. The CDR3 consists of 15 residues. Deletions cut 2 bases from V and 4 bases from J, with 14 bases between. This chain's CDR3 is CASSLLLQQLYGYTF. The CDR3 DNA is TGTGCCAGCAGTTTACTCCTGCAACAGCTCTATGGCTACACCTTC.

This rearrangement joins TRBV7-8 to TRBJ1-4; D is uncertain. With 4 bases removed from V and 6 bases from J, the gap between germline ends came to 15 bases. The CDR3 has 15 amino acids. Germline V gene lookup returns CDR1 SGHVS and CDR2 FQNEAQ. CDR3 sequence (DNA): TGTGCCAGCAGCTCCTTTCGTCGTGCCCATGAAAAACTGTTTTTT. It encodes CASSSFRRAHEKLFF.

The chain joins TRBV27 to TRBJ2-5; weak D call: TRBD2 (6 bases). Germline CDR1 is MNHEY and CDR2 is SMNVEV (reference sequence). The V gene lost 4 bases and the J gene lost 0 bases, with 9 bases spanning the gap. The CDR3 covers 14 residues. CDR3: CASSSWGDQETQYF. CDR3 DNA sequence: TGTGCCAGCAGTTCCTGGGGGGACCAAGAGACCCAGTACTTC.

The CDR3 is CASSQGGGYGYTF. CDR3 DNA sequence: TGTGCCAGCAGCCAAGGAGGTGGCTATGGCTACACCTTC. The chain couples TRBV3-1 (or the pseudogene TRBV3-2) to TRBJ1-2; D is ambiguous. The germline V and J ends were trimmed by 1 base and 4 bases, with 7 bases remaining between them. This CDR3 comprises 13 residues. Germline loops: CDR1 LGHDT, CDR2 YNNKEL (reference sequence).

This rearrangement joins TRBV5-6 to TRBJ2-5; possibly TRBD1 or TRBD2 for D (5 bases each). Trimming took off 3 bases at V and 2 bases at J, with 14 bases between the two ends. CDR3 length: 15 residues. Germline V gene lookup returns CDR1 SGHDT and CDR2 YYEEEE. The CDR3 here is CASSSSGARQETQYF. The CDR3 DNA reads as TGTGCCAGCAGCTCCTCCGGGGCGAGGCAAGAGACCCAGTACTTC.

The V gene is TRBV19, the J gene TRBJ1-2, with D hard to call. CDR3 length equals 13 residues. Germline V CDR1 and CDR2: LNHDA, SQIVND (reference sequence). The ends were cut back, 3 bases at V and 4 bases at J, with 9 bases in the middle. CDR3 in amino acids: CASSMEQLYGYTF. The CDR3 region has the DNA TGTGCCAGTAGTATGGAACAGCTCTATGGCTACACCTTC.

The chain uses TRBV9 and TRBJ2-1; D is uncertain. Trimming stripped 0 bases from V and 7 bases from J, with 11 bases between. The CDR3 runs 14 residues. The germline V gene encodes CDR1 SGDLS and CDR2 YYNGEE. Here the CDR3 reads CASSVASTENEQFF. The CDR3 region has the DNA TGTGCCAGCAGCGTAGCTTCGACGGAAAATGAGCAGTTCTTC.

The J gene is TRBJ1-5, the V gene TRBV19; D is perhaps TRBD1 (5 bases). Germline loops: CDR1 LNHDA, CDR2 SQIVND (reference sequence). The CDR3 runs to 15 residues. Deletions cut 3 bases from V and 5 bases from J, with 14 bases between. The CDR3 reads CASSIGQGTDQPQHF. The CDR3 nucleotides read TGTGCCAGTAGTATCGGGCAGGGTACCGATCAGCCCCAGCATTTT.

The V gene is TRBV30, the J gene TRBJ2-1; D unclear. V shed 3 bases and J shed 0 bases, with 12 bases lying between them. The V gene's germline CDR1 is GTSNPN and CDR2 SVGIG (reference sequence). CDR3 length: 15 amino acids. CDR3 residues: CAWSPPESSYNEQFF. The DNA for the CDR3 is TGTGCCTGGAGCCCCCCCGAGAGCTCCTACAATGAGCAGTTCTTC.

This rearrangement joins TRBV5-1 to TRBJ1-2; D remains unclear. Looked up from germline, CDR1 is SGHRS and CDR2 is YFSETQ. CDR3 length equals 17 residues. The V gene lost 1 base and the J gene lost 1 base, with 17 bases spanning the gap. CDR3: CASSLSQRSSYNYGYTF. The CDR3 DNA is TGCGCCAGCAGCTTGTCGCAGCGATCTTCCTATAACTATGGCTACACCTTC. Full variable domain (rest looked up from reference TRBV5-1 and TRBJ1-2): KAGVTQTPRYLIKTRGQQVTLSCSPISGHRSVSWYQQTPGQGLQFLFEYFSETQRNKGNFPGRFSGRQFSNSRSEMNVSTLELGDSALYLCASSLSQRSSYNYGYTFGSGTRLTVV.

This clone was detected a few times. The rearrangement uses TRBV27 and TRBJ2-7, with D perhaps matching TRBD1 (6 bases). This CDR3 is built from 14 residues. The germline V gene has CDR1 MNHEY and CDR2 SMNVEV (reference sequence). Between the trimmed V and J ends, which lost 5 bases and 4 bases, there was a span of 15 bases. Here the CDR3 reads CASSRVGGRYEQYF. The CDR3 DNA sequence: TGTGCCAGCAGTCGGGTTGGGGGCAGGTACGAGCAGTACTTC.

The sample holds one count of this clone. This rearrangement joins TRBV4-2 to TRBJ2-3; 13 bases fit TRBD2. The V and J ends lost 0 bases and 3 bases, in that order; junction bases with no gene match: 3. There are 17 residues in the CDR3. Germline V gives CDR1 LGHNA, CDR2 YNFKEQ. CDR3 protein: CASSQEGTSGITDTQYF. DNA of the CDR3: TGTGCCAGCAGCCAAGAAGGGACTAGCGGGATTACAGATACGCAGTATTTT.

V usage is TRBV11-2 and J usage is TRBJ1-2; no clear D. V lost 4 bases and J 2 bases, leaving 5 bases between the germline ends. The CDR3 contains 12 residues. Germline-derived CDR1 and CDR2 are SGHAT and FQNNGV. For the CDR3, the DNA is TGTGCCAGCAGCTCAGGAAACTATGGCTACACCTTC. Amino acid sequence: CASSSGNYGYTF.

The rearrangement joins TRBV5-1 to TRBJ2-7, with D possibly matching TRBD1 (6 bases). Trimming shortened V by 3 bases and J by 6 bases, and 10 bases separated the two germline ends. The CDR3 is made up of 12 amino acids. Germline values: CDR1 SGHRS, CDR2 YFSETQ. In DNA form, the CDR3 reads TGCGCCAGCAGCTCGGAAGGGGGCGAGCAGTACTTC. As protein: CASSSEGGEQYF.

This chain uses TRBV6-6 with TRBJ2-7, with TRBD1 identical over 7 bases. Germline-derived CDR1 and CDR2 are MNHNY and SVGAGI (reference sequence). The CDR3 contains 13 residues. With 6 bases clipped from V and 3 bases from J, the junction kept 5 bases outside the gene matches. The CDR3 region is CASSIQGIYEQYF. The DNA for the CDR3 is TGTGCCAGCAGCATACAGGGGATCTACGAGCAGTACTTC.

V gene TRBV10-1 combines with J gene TRBJ2-1, with D tentatively TRBD2 (5 bases). This CDR3 spans 14 amino acids. The germline CDR1 and CDR2 sequences are WNHNN and SYGVQD (reference sequence). V gave up 4 bases and J gave up 6 bases, with 13 bases separating them. The CDR3 sequence is CASSGQTRGNEQFF. CDR3 nucleotide sequence: TGCGCCAGCAGTGGACAAACTAGAGGCAATGAGCAGTTCTTC.

The V gene is TRBV7-3, the J gene TRBJ2-7; TRBD1 is a possible D gene (5 bases). The CDR3 contains 13 residues. Germline V gene data show CDR1 as SGHTA and CDR2 as FQGTGA. V was shortened by 1 base and J by 6 bases, with 10 bases between the two germline ends. The CDR3 DNA sequence: TGTGCCAGCAGCTTAATAGGGGCCGGCGAGCAGTACTTC. It codes for CASSLIGAGEQYF.

The chain links TRBV3-1 (or the pseudogene TRBV3-2) to TRBJ2-3; TRBD2 might be the D (5 bases). The CDR3 length is 14 residues. V dropped 1 base and J dropped 0 bases, with 5 bases sitting between them. Germline V gene data show CDR1 as LGHDT and CDR2 as YNNKEL (reference sequence). The CDR3 region has the DNA TGTGCCAGCAGCCAAGCGGGGAGCACAGATACGCAGTATTTT. Protein: CASSQAGSTDTQYF.